The 5 T cell receptor beta chains below all came from one sample that was sequenced in a study of cytomegalovirus exposure and HLA in healthy donors. Vbeta (60) and Jbeta (13) primers were used in the PCR. Repertoires were generated with immunoSEQ multiplex PCR, while TCRdb's copy carries only in-frame clones and drops some. This sample has about 91,000 clones, with 55% to 80% found just once. The material sequenced was PBMCs. These receptors came from a female donor in good health and CMV-seronegative.

This rearrangement joins TRBV18 to TRBJ1-2; a weak D match, TRBD1 (5 bases). The CDR3 is made up of 14 amino acids. V lost 2 bases and J 6 bases, leaving 13 bases between the germline ends. Germline V gene lookup returns CDR1 KGHSH and CDR2 LQKENI. The chain's CDR3 is CASSPGWQGNGYTF. CDR3 nucleotide sequence: TGTGCCAGCTCACCAGGGTGGCAGGGAAATGGCTACACCTTC. Complete variable domain (other parts from reference TRBV18 and TRBJ1-2): NAGVMQNPRHLVRRRGQEARLRCSPMKGHSHVYWYRQLPEEGLKFMVYLQKENIIDESGMPKERFSAEFPKEGPSILRIQQVVRGDSAAYFCASSPGWQGNGYTFGSGTRLTVV.

This clone has more than one count but fewer than ten. The same CDR3 also results from other DNA sequences found in this sample. The chain joins TRBV27 to TRBJ2-2, with D hard to call. The germline gives CDR1 MNHEY, CDR2 SMNVEV (reference sequence). The germline V and J ends were trimmed by 3 bases and 0 bases, with 5 bases remaining between them. CDR3 size: 14 residues. In DNA form, the CDR3 reads TGTGCCAGCAGTTTCGGAGCGAACACCGGGGAGCTGTTTTTT. The encoded protein is CASSFGANTGELFF.

This clone was detected a few times. V usage is TRBV19 and J usage is TRBJ1-3; D is perhaps TRBD1 (5 bases). V dropped 3 bases and J dropped 4 bases, with 13 bases sitting between them. The CDR3 is made up of 15 amino acids. Germline CDR1 reads LNHDA; CDR2 reads SQIVND (reference sequence). Written as DNA, the CDR3 is TGTGCCAGTAGTATGAAGGCAGGGTCCGGAAACACCATATATTTT. Translated: CASSMKAGSGNTIYF.

The gene calls are TRBV27 and TRBJ2-7; D might be TRBD1 (6 bases). Trimming took off 4 bases at V and 12 bases at J, with 16 bases between the two ends. The CDR3 spans 12 residues. CDR1 and CDR2 (germline): MNHEY, SMNVEV (reference sequence). CDR3 DNA: TGTGCCAGCAGTTCCCTCAGGGGCAGCCCGTACTTC. It yields the protein CASSSLRGSPYF.

The chain has TRBV6-5 and TRBJ2-7, with 9 bases that match TRBD1. The CDR3 spans 15 residues. The V gene's germline CDR1 is MNHEY and CDR2 SVGAGI. V trimming: 2 bases; J trimming: 4 bases; junction bases outside the gene matches: 6. Written as DNA, the CDR3 is TGTGCCAGCAGTTACCGCGGACAGGGGTTATACGAGCAGTACTTC. Its translation is CASSYRGQGLYEQYF.